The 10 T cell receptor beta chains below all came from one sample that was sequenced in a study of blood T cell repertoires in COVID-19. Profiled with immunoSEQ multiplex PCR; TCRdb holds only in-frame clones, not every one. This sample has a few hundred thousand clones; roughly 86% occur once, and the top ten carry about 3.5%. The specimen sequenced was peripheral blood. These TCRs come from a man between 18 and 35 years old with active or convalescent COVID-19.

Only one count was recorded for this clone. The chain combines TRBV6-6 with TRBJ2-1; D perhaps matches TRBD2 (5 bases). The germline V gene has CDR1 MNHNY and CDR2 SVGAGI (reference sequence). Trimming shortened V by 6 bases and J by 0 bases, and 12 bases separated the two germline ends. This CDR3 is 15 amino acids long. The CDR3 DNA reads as TGTGCCAGCAGCCCCCCCCGGGACTCCTACAATGAGCAGTTCTTC. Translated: CASSPPRDSYNEQFF.

The CDR3 region is CASGGSSNQPQHF. DNA for the CDR3: TGTGCCAGCGGGGGGTCGAGCAATCAGCCCCAGCATTTT. This sequence joins TRBV6-5 and TRBJ1-5, with a weak D call TRBD1 (5 bases). V lost 8 bases and J 1 base, leaving 9 bases between the germline ends. The CDR3 covers 13 residues. Germline CDR1 is MNHEY and CDR2 is SVGAGI.

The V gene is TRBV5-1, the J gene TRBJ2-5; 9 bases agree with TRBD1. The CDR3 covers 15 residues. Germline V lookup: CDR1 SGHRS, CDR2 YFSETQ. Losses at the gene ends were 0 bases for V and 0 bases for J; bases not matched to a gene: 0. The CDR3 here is CASSLGDRDQETQYF. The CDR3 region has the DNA TGCGCCAGCAGCTTGGGGGACAGGGACCAAGAGACCCAGTACTTC.

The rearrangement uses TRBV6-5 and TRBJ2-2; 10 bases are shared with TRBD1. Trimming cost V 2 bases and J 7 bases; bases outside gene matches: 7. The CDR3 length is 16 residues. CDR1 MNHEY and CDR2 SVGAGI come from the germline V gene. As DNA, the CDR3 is TGTGCCAGCAGTTACCCCAAGGGGACAGGGGACGGGGAGCTGTTTTTT. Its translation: CASSYPKGTGDGELFF.

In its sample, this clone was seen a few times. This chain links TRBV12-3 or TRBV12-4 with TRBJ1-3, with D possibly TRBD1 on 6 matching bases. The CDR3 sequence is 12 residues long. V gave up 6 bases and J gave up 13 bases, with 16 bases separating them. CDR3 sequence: CASRLQGRAIYF. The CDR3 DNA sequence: TGTGCCAGCAGGCTACAGGGCCGGGCTATATATTTT.

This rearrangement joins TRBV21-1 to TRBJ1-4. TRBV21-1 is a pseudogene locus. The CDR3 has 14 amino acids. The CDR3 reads CASSLGGKNEKLFF. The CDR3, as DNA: TGTGCCAGCAGCCTGGGGGGAAAAAATGAAAAACTGTTTTTT.

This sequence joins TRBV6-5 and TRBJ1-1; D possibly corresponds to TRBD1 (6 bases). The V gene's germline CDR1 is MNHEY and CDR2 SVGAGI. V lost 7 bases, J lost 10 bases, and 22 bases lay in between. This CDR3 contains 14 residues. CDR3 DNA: TGTGCCAGCAAAACCGAACTACAGGGAATCCGAGCTTTCTTT. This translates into CASKTELQGIRAFF.

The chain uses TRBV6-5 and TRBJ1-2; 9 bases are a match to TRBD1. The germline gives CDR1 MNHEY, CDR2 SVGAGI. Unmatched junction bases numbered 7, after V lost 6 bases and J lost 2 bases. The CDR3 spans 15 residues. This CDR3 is CASRATGGANYGYTF. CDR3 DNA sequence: TGTGCCAGCAGAGCCACAGGGGGCGCGAACTATGGCTACACCTTC.

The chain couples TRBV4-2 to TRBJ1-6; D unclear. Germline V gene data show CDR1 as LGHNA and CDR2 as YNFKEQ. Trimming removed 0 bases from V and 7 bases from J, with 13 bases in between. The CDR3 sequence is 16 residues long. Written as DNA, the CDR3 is TGTGCCAGCAGCCAAGACCGAGGGATAGGAAATTCACCCCTCCACTTT. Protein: CASSQDRGIGNSPLHF.

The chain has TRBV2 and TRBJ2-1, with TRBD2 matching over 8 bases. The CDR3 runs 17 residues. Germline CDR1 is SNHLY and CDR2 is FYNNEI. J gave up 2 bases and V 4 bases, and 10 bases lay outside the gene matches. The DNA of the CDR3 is TGTGCCAGCAGTGGATGGTCGAGCGGGAGCCCCTACAATGAGCAGTTCTTC. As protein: CASSGWSSGSPYNEQFF.